Listed here is a single T cell receptor (beta chain). The sample is drawn from a study of blood T cell repertoires in COVID-19. V dropped 0 bases and J dropped 4 bases, with 15 bases sitting between them. CDR3 length: 16 amino acids. Germline CDR1 reads SGHAT; CDR2 reads FQNNGV. TCRdb's table, derived via immunoSEQ multiplex PCR, lists solely in-frame clones and lacks some. The sample yields about 62,000 clones, just over 85% seen once. The receptor's source is an elderly woman with acute or convalescent COVID-19. The rearrangement joins TRBV11-2 to TRBJ1-1, with D hard to call. Sequenced input: peripheral blood. The CDR3 loop is CASSLDRSTGFTEAFF. In DNA form, the CDR3 reads TGTGCCAGCAGCTTAGATCGCTCCACCGGGTTCACTGAAGCTTTCTTT. The whole variable domain, filled in from reference TRBV11-2 and TRBJ1-1, reads EAGVAQSPRYKIIEKRQSVAFWCNPISGHATLYWYQQILGQGPKLLIQFQNNGVVDDSQLPKDRFSAERLKGVDSTLKIQPAKLEDSAVYLCASSLDRSTGFTEAFFGQGTRLTVV.